This TCR beta chain is from a study of breast tumors, draining lymph nodes, adjacent tissues. Samples came from axillary lymph nodes draining the breast cancer. TCRdb called the multiplex PCR reads again in MiXCR, with one record for every CDR3 protein. The sample has approximately 300,000 distinct CDR3 sequences, 30% seen once. Whole-study findings and limits: The lymph node origin of tumor T cells was framed as consistent with a hypothesis, not demonstrated. Compared with basal-like, luminal-like tumors shared significantly more repertoire with nontumor tissue. Tumor TCR diversity was below lymph nodes but above nontumor tissue.

CDR1 is SQVTM and CDR2 is ANQGSEA in the germline V gene. V was shortened by 1 base and J by 9 bases, with 10 bases between the two germline ends. The CDR3 extends over 11 amino acids. This clonotype was recorded at least ten times. The antigen is unknown. V usage is TRBV29-1 and J usage is TRBJ2-7; D ambiguous. This TCR came from a female donor with breast cancer. Some clones in this sample may be carry-over from other donors' samples. The sequencing input was axillary lymph node tissue. CDR3 in DNA: TGCAGCGTTGAAGTTTGGCTGAGGCAGTACTTC. This gives the protein CSVEVWLRQYF.